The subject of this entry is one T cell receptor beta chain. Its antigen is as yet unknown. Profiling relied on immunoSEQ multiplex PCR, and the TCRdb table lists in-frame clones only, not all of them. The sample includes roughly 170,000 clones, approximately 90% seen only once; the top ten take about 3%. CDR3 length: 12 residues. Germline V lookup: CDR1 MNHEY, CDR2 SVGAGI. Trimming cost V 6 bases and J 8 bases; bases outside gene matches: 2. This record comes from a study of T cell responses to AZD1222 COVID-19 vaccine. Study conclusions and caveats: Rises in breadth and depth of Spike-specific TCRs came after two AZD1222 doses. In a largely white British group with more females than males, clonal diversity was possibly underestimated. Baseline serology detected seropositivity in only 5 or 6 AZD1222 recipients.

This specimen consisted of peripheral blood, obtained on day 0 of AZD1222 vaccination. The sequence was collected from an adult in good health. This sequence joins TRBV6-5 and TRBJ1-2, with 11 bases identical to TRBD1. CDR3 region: CASRDRGPGYTF. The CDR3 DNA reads TGTGCCAGCAGGGACAGGGGGCCCGGCTACACCTTC.